Each of the 18 T cell receptor beta chains below was sequenced from the same sample in a study of blood T cells in healthy people across ages (dated by TCRdb to between 2014 and 2017). Libraries were built with 5' RACE. The listed sequencing device is Illumina HiSeq 2500. A second PCR of about 6 to 12 cycles was run with a J-beta primer mix and a sample-barcoded 5' primer. TCRdb cleaned the public reads at Q25 with fastp, built clones with MiXCR and kept in-frame beta chains. Duplicate CDR3 protein sequences are folded into a single record with the most common DNA and genes. For this sample the table gives 1.4 million to 1.5 million distinct CDR3 sequences, of which around two fifths were detected only once. The ten largest clones represent roughly 7.7% of the sample. The sample taken for sequencing was blood. These receptors all stem from a woman under 30 in good health.

The rearrangement links TRBV12-3 or TRBV12-4 to TRBJ2-5; tentatively, D is TRBD2 (6 bases). The CDR3 totals 15 residues. V was cut by 6 bases and J by 4 bases, with 18 bases left in between. In DNA form, the CDR3 reads TGTGCCAGCAGGCCACTGGGGGGTTCAGGAGAGACCCAGTACTTC. This gives the protein CASRPLGGSGETQYF.

The table lists this clonotype with a few counts. This chain uses TRBV7-8 with TRBJ2-7, with 7 bases fitting TRBD1. The V gene's germline CDR1 is SGHVS and CDR2 FQNEAQ. There are 12 residues in the CDR3. V lost 6 bases to trimming and J lost 12 bases; unmatched junction nucleotides: 11. The CDR3 DNA sequence: TGTGCCAGCAGGCCAAGGACAGGTGGGCTGTACTTC. Translation gives CASRPRTGGLYF.

This chain uses TRBV18 with TRBJ2-5; the D gene is possibly TRBD1 (5 bases). Trimming removed 6 bases from V and 4 bases from J, with 18 bases in between. The CDR3 spans 15 residues. The V gene's germline CDR1 is KGHSH and CDR2 LQKENI. CDR3 protein: CASSPKAGNRETQYF. The CDR3 bases are TGTGCCAGCTCGCCCAAGGCAGGGAACAGAGAGACCCAGTACTTC. The whole variable domain, filled in from reference TRBV18 and TRBJ2-5, reads NAGVMQNPRHLVRRRGQEARLRCSPMKGHSHVYWYRQLPEEGLKFMVYLQKENIIDESGMPKERFSAEFPKEGPSILRIQQVVRGDSAAYFCASSPKAGNRETQYFGPGTRLLVL.

This clonotype was seen at least ten times. The chain recombines TRBV6-5 with TRBJ2-5; 11 bases agree with TRBD1. The J call is in doubt because the DNA end fits TRBJ2-7 better. Germline values: CDR1 MNHEY, CDR2 SVGAGI. The CDR3 is 12 residues long. In DNA, the CDR3 is TGTGCCAGCTGGGACAGGGGGGACGAGCAGTACTTC. Its protein product is CASWDRGDEQYF.

The CDR3: CASSSLAGGAWDEQYF. The CDR3 DNA is TGTGCCAGCAGCTCTTTAGCGGGAGGGGCCTGGGACGAGCAGTACTTC. The rearrangement links TRBV7-9 to TRBJ2-7, with 11 nucleotides matching TRBD2. This CDR3 contains 16 residues. Per the germline V gene, CDR1 is SEHNR and CDR2 is FQNEAQ (reference sequence). Trimming took 4 bases from V and 5 from J; bases not matched to a gene: 10.

The chain combines TRBV27 with TRBJ2-7; D assignment may be TRBD1 or TRBD2 (5 bases each). Germline V CDR1 and CDR2: MNHEY, SMNVEV (reference sequence). The CDR3 has 12 residues. V was cut by 6 bases and J by 6 bases, with 12 bases left in between. CDR3 in amino acids: CASRRGTAEQYF. CDR3 bases: TGTGCCAGCAGGCGAGGGACCGCCGAGCAGTACTTC.

The chain links TRBV9 to TRBJ2-3, with 7 bases matching TRBD2. With V trimmed by 3 bases and J by 5 bases, 15 bases remained unmatched. Germline assignment: CDR1 SGDLS and CDR2 YYNGEE. The CDR3 contains 17 residues. Here the CDR3 reads CASSASAGTIPIDTQYF. The CDR3 DNA sequence: TGTGCCAGCAGCGCTTCCGCCGGGACTATTCCTATAGATACGCAGTATTTT.

The V call is TRBV7-8, the J call TRBJ2-5, with D possibly TRBD2 on 6 matching bases. This CDR3 is 15 amino acids long. The germline gives CDR1 SGHVS, CDR2 FQNEAQ. V was clipped by 3 bases and J by 5 bases, with 16 bases between them. The CDR3 protein is CASSLHRDSAETQYF. In DNA, the CDR3 is TGTGCCAGCAGCTTGCACCGGGACTCAGCGGAGACCCAGTACTTC.

The V gene is TRBV20-1, the J gene TRBJ2-7, with TRBD2 matching over 14 bases. The CDR3 has 20 residues. Germline V gene sequence: CDR1 DFQATT, CDR2 SNEGSKA (reference sequence). V was pared by 6 bases and J by 2 bases, with 21 bases of the junction left unmatched. CDR3 in amino acids: CSAVQRQVSTSGRVTYEQYF. In nucleotides, the CDR3 is TGCAGTGCGGTACAAAGACAGGTCTCGACTAGCGGGAGGGTGACCTACGAGCAGTACTTC.

This clonotype was detected only a few times. V and J are TRBV27 and TRBJ1-2; TRBD1 might be the D (5 bases). The CDR3 extends over 14 amino acids. Germline V CDR1 and CDR2: MNHEY, SMNVEV (reference sequence). Between the trimmed V and J ends, which lost 2 bases and 3 bases, there was a span of 10 bases. The CDR3 here is CASSLGAGYYGYTF. CDR3 DNA: TGTGCCAGCAGTTTAGGGGCCGGATACTATGGCTACACCTTC.

This clonotype has only a few counts. V usage is TRBV20-1 and J usage is TRBJ2-3, with 7 bases fitting TRBD1. CDR1 is DFQATT, CDR2 SNEGSKA, per germline (reference sequence). This CDR3 region has 14 residues. V was clipped by 0 bases and J by 6 bases; unmatched bases: 6. CDR3 region: CSARDYRGVDTQYF. The CDR3 DNA follows: TGCAGTGCTAGAGATTACAGGGGAGTGGATACGCAGTATTTT.

This clonotype was recorded a few times. This chain joins TRBV6-5 and TRBJ2-1; TRBD1 aligns across 7 bases. The J segment lost 7 bases and the V segment lost 2 bases, leaving 11 bases of the junction unmatched. The CDR3 has 16 residues. CDR1 and CDR2 (germline): MNHEY, SVGAGI. CDR3 sequence reads: CASSYPTGYGSNEQFF. CDR3 sequence (DNA): TGTGCCAGCAGTTACCCGACAGGGTATGGATCAAATGAGCAGTTCTTC.

This clonotype showed up just a few times. V usage is TRBV25-1 and J usage is TRBJ2-5, with D tentatively TRBD2 (5 bases). Trimming pared 3 bases from V and 11 bases from J, leaving 13 bases between. Germline V lookup: CDR1 MGHDK, CDR2 SYGVNS. The CDR3 consists of 12 residues. CDR3 bases: TGTGCCAGCAGTGATAACTCACTAGAGCAGTACTTC. Encoded protein: CASSDNSLEQYF.

This chain links TRBV4-1 with TRBJ2-7, with TRBD1 as a possible D gene (6 bases). Trimming removed 5 bases from V and 0 bases from J, with 8 bases in between. Germline loops: CDR1 MGHRA, CDR2 YSYEKL. The CDR3 is 13 amino acids. This CDR3 reads CASSMGHSYEQYF. The CDR3 DNA follows: TGCGCCAGCAGCATGGGACACTCCTACGAGCAGTACTTC.

This clonotype has a single count. Relative to the germline gene, one junction end is altered; a read error may explain this. The chain employs TRBV20-1 and TRBJ1-1; D perhaps matches TRBD1 (5 bases). Germline V gives CDR1 DFQATT, CDR2 SNEGSKA (reference sequence). The CDR3 extends over 13 amino acids. The CDR3 is CGARQISGSGAFF. The CDR3 nucleotides are TGCGGTGCTAGACAAATCTCAGGGAGTGGAGCTTTCTTT.

V and J are TRBV9 and TRBJ2-1, with D unresolved. V shed 0 bases and J shed 10 bases, with 14 bases lying between them. CDR3 length: 14 amino acids. CDR1 and CDR2 from the germline V gene are SGDLS and YYNGEE. In nucleotides, the CDR3 is TGTGCCAGCAGCGTAGAAGTCAGTGCCTACGAGCAGTTCTTC. This encodes CASSVEVSAYEQFF.

To note about this clonotype: One end of the junction is discordant with germline, which a read error may explain. The chain uses TRBV29-1 and TRBJ1-2; 9 positions match TRBD1. Germline V CDR1 and CDR2: SQVTM, ANQGSEA. The CDR3 length is 13 residues. The CDR3 DNA follows: TGCTGCGTTGTACAGACAGGGGGGTATGGCTACACCTTC. Translation gives CCVVQTGGYGYTF.

This clonotype was seen a single time. This may come from a read error, since a much larger clone is one base off. The chain uses TRBV2 and TRBJ2-6; 10 nucleotides line up with TRBD1. Per the germline V gene, CDR1 is SNHLY and CDR2 is FYNNEI. The length of the CDR3 is 16 residues. The DNA for the CDR3 is TGTGCCAGCAGTCCCGGGACAGGGGCTGGGGCCAACGTCCTGGCTTTC. It is translated as CASSPGTGAGANVLAF.